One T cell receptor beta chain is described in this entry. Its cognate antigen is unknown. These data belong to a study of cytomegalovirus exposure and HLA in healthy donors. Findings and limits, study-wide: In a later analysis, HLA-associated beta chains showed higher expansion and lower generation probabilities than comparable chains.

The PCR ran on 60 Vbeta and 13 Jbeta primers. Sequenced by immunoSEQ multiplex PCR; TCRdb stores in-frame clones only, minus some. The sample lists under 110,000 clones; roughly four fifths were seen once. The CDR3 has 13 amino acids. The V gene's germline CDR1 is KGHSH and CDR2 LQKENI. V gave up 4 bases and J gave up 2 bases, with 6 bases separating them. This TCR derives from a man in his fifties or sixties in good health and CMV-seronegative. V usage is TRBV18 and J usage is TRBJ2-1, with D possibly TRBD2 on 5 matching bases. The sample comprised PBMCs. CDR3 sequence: CASSLGTYNEQFF. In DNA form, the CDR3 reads TGTGCCAGCTCACTCGGGACCTACAATGAGCAGTTCTTC.